The present T cell receptor beta chain was sequenced within a study of control samples from healthy donors and cancer patients (dated by TCRdb to 2018 to 2020). The CDR3 spans 16 residues, from the cysteine through the phenylalanine. Just the 48-base CDR3 DNA is kept, in frame starting at base 1. CDR1 is given as WNHNN and CDR2 as SYGVQD, both from the germline V gene (reference sequence). Trimming at the junction amounts to 3 bases on V and 3 bases on J, and the germline ends lie 18 bases apart. The library relied on the immunoSEQ multiplex PCR assay. This is the immuneACCESS table as TCRdb keeps it, with only in-frame sequences that have V and J called. A part of the clones is gone; compared with another copy, unresolved V genes explain less than half, and the rest is unexplained. This sample is represented by around 130,000 clones; 85% to 90% of them were singletons. The top ten clonotypes cover roughly 12% of the sample.

Points on this clone: What this receptor recognizes is not known. The sample holds no much larger clone one base away, and base qualities are not on file. The sample contains more than one DNA sequence encoding this CDR3.

This TCR derives from a young man in good health. The sample taken for sequencing was blood. This sequence uses TRBV10-1 and TRBJ2-7; TRBD1 is possibly the D segment (5 matching bases). For the CDR3, the sequence is CASSEILTGPLYEQYF. The nucleotide sequence is TGCGCCAGCAGTGAAATCTTAACAGGCCCCCTCTACGAGCAGTACTTC.